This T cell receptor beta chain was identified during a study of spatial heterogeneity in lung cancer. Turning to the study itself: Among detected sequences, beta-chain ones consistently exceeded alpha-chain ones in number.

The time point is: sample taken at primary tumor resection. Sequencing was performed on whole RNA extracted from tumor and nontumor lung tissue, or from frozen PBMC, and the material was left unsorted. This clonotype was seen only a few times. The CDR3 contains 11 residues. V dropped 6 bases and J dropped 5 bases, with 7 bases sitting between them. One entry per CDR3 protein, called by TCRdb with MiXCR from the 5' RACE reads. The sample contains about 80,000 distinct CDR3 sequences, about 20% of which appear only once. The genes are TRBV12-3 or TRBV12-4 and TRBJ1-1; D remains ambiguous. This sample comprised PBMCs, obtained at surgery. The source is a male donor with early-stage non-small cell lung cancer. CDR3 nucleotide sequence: TGTGCCAGCAGCACTGGGACTGAAGCTTTCTTT. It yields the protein CASSTGTEAFF.